One and the same sample provided the 5 T cell receptor beta chains below, sequenced in a study of blood T cell repertoires in COVID-19. The data were produced by immunoSEQ multiplex PCR, yet TCRdb's version contains in-frame clones alone and is incomplete. Among about 230,000 clones listed, over 85% were seen once. The sequenced material came from PBMCs or T cells enriched from blood (not recorded which). The receptors were sampled from a woman aged 30 to 39 with acute COVID-19.

The chain combines TRBV19 with TRBJ1-5; 11 bases fit TRBD1. This CDR3 is 15 amino acids long. V shed 2 bases, J shed 6 bases, and the junction held 3 bases outside the gene matches. The germline CDR1 and CDR2 sequences are LNHDA and SQIVND (reference sequence). In nucleotides, the CDR3 is TGTGCCAGTAGTATAAAGGACAGGGGGCTTCAGCCCCAGCATTTT. Its translation: CASSIKDRGLQPQHF.

The chain employs TRBV11-2 and TRBJ1-1; 7 bases are shared with TRBD1. J lost 1 base, V lost 1 base, and 0 bases had no gene match. The CDR3 is 14 amino acids. Per germline, CDR1 SGHAT and CDR2 FQNNGV. The CDR3 bases are TGTGCCAGCAGCTTAGGGGACAGGAACACTGAAGCTTTCTTT. This codes for CASSLGDRNTEAFF.

The rearrangement links TRBV4-3 to TRBJ1-5; D remains unclear. The CDR3 loop spans 13 amino acids. Germline CDR1 and CDR2: LGHNA and YSLEER. Trimming left V 0 bases short and J 5 bases short, with 5 bases between. The CDR3 coding sequence is TGCGCCAGCAGCCAAGATCTAGATCAGCCCCAGCATTTT. Its protein product is CASSQDLDQPQHF.

V and J are TRBV19 and TRBJ1-5, with a tentative D call TRBD1 (5 bases). Germline V gives CDR1 LNHDA, CDR2 SQIVND (reference sequence). Trimming shortened V by 5 bases and J by 4 bases, and 12 bases separated the two germline ends. This CDR3 spans 14 amino acids. The CDR3: CASSAWQGNQPQHF. The CDR3 nucleotides read TGTGCCAGTAGTGCCTGGCAGGGAAATCAGCCCCAGCATTTT.

The rearrangement uses TRBV4-1 and TRBJ2-5; a weak D match, TRBD2 (7 bases). Between the trimmed V and J ends, which lost 4 bases and 4 bases, there was a span of 10 bases. The CDR3 is 13 residues long. Germline loops: CDR1 MGHRA, CDR2 YSYEKL. For the CDR3, the DNA is TGCGCCAGCAGCCCGGGGGGCCCAGAGACCCAGTACTTC. It is translated as CASSPGGPETQYF.